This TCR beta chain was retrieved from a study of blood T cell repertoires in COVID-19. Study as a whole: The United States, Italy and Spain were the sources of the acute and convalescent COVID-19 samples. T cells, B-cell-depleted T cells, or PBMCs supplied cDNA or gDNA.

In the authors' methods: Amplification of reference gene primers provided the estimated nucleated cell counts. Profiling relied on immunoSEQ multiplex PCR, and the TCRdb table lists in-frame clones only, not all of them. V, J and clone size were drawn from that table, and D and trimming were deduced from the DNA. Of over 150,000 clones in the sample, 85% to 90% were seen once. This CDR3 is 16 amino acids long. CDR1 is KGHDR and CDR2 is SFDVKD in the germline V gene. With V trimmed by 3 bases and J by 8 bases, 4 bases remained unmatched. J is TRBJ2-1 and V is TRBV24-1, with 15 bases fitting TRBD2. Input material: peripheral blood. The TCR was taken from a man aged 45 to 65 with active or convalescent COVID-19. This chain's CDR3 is CATSDRTSGRDYEQFF. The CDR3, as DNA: TGTGCCACCAGTGATCGGACTAGCGGGAGGGACTATGAGCAGTTCTTC.